Each of the 17 T cell receptor beta chains below was sequenced from the same sample in a study of T cells in narcolepsy. Method: immunoSEQ multiplex PCR; TCRdb's copy keeps in-frame clones and lacks some. The repertoire has just under 30,000 clones, approximately 89% of them found once; the top ten carry around 0.92%. The sequenced sample consisted of memory (CD45RA-) CD4+ T cells from blood. These receptors all come from a human donor in good health.

CDR3 coding DNA: TGCAGCGTTGTGGCGAGTCCGCAGGGATCAACAGCCGGGGAGCTGTTTTTT. It specifies CSVVASPQGSTAGELFF. The chain has TRBV29-1 and TRBJ2-2, with D perhaps TRBD1 (5 bases). The germline V and J ends were trimmed by 4 bases and 6 bases, with 24 bases remaining between them. This CDR3 is built from 17 residues. The germline V gene encodes CDR1 SQVTM and CDR2 ANQGSEA.

This clone came up a few times. The chain combines TRBV19 with TRBJ1-2; 7 bases are a match to TRBD1. This CDR3 has 14 residues. CDR1 LNHDA and CDR2 SQIVND come from the germline V gene (reference sequence). V trimming: 3 bases; J trimming: 3 bases; junction bases outside the gene matches: 4. CDR3 in DNA: TGTGCCAGTAGTATCCCCGGGACAGACTATGGCTACACCTTC. It translates to CASSIPGTDYGYTF.

To note about this clone: A read error may produce the germline difference seen at one junction end. This specimen includes other DNA sequences encoding the same CDR3. V usage is TRBV6-5 and J usage is TRBJ1-4; D remains ambiguous. This CDR3 is built from 13 residues. Germline CDR1 and CDR2: MNHEY and SVGAGI. Here the CDR3 DNA reads TGCGCCAGCAGCCAGAGATATTTTGGGAAACTGTTTTTT. Amino acid sequence: CASSQRYFGKLFF.

This clone has a single count. V and J are TRBV29-1 and TRBJ1-1; TRBD1 matches 7 bases. J gave up 3 bases and V 7 bases, and 2 bases lay outside the gene matches. Germline V gene sequence: CDR1 SQVTM, CDR2 ANQGSEA. This CDR3 contains 11 residues. The CDR3 spells CSGGQDTEAFF. Written as DNA, the CDR3 is TGCAGCGGTGGACAGGACACTGAAGCTTTCTTT.

This chain joins TRBV2 and TRBJ1-1, with a possible D match to TRBD1 (5 bases). V was cut by 2 bases and J by 3 bases, with 10 bases left in between. Germline CDR1 reads SNHLY; CDR2 reads FYNNEI. The CDR3 covers 14 residues. The CDR3 DNA reads as TGTGCCAGCAGTGAACAGGGTTTGTACACTGAAGCTTTCTTT. This sequence encodes CASSEQGLYTEAFF.

The chain recombines TRBV19 with TRBJ2-1; TRBD1 agrees at 7 bases. The V and J ends lost 6 bases and 5 bases, in that order; junction bases with no gene match: 7. This CDR3 spans 14 amino acids. Germline V gene sequence: CDR1 LNHDA, CDR2 SQIVND (reference sequence). The chain's CDR3 is CASRNRGRDNEQFF. CDR3 sequence (DNA): TGTGCCAGTAGGAACAGGGGTCGGGACAATGAGCAGTTCTTC.

Of note for this clone: Compared with germline, one end of the junction differs, possibly owing to a read error. Other DNA sequences of this sample code for an identical CDR3. The chain has TRBV7-6 and TRBJ2-7; 7 bases align to TRBD1. The CDR3 consists of 13 residues. The germline gives CDR1 SGHVS, CDR2 FNYEAQ. CDR3 region: CASSFLSGGEQYF. In DNA, the CDR3 is TGTGCTAGCAGCTTTTTATCAGGGGGCGAGCAGTACTTC.

The genes are TRBV2 and TRBJ1-2; D not resolved. This CDR3 comprises 13 residues. V was shortened by 5 bases and J by 4 bases, with 11 bases between the two germline ends. From germline, CDR1 is SNHLY and CDR2 FYNNEI. The CDR3 nucleotides are TGTGCCAGCAGTCCGGACGCGGTCTATGGCTACACCTTC. It codes for CASSPDAVYGYTF.

This chain's CDR3 is CASTLPLFYNSPLHF. The CDR3 DNA sequence: TGTGCCAGCACTCTACCGCTATTTTATAATTCACCCCTCCACTTT. The chain has TRBV7-2 and TRBJ1-6; no reliable D call. CDR1 and CDR2 from the germline V gene are SGHTA and FQGNSA. This CDR3 contains 15 residues. V lost 7 bases, J lost 4 bases, and 14 bases lay in between.

This rearrangement joins TRBV2 to TRBJ1-2; D gene uncertain. The CDR3 covers 13 residues. V was trimmed by 4 bases and J by 1 base, leaving 7 bases between them. Germline CDR1 is SNHLY and CDR2 is FYNNEI. This CDR3 reads CASSAGFNYGYTF. In nucleotides, the CDR3 is TGTGCCAGCAGTGCGGGGTTTAACTATGGCTACACCTTC.

V usage is TRBV30 and J usage is TRBJ1-5, with a tentative D call TRBD1 (5 bases). The germline CDR1 and CDR2 sequences are GTSNPN and SVGIG (reference sequence). This CDR3 has 14 residues. V shed 3 bases and J shed 4 bases, with 13 bases lying between them. The CDR3 is CAWRSDRNNQPQHF. The CDR3, as DNA: TGTGCCTGGAGGTCCGACAGAAATAATCAGCCCCAGCATTTT.

V and J are TRBV28 and TRBJ2-7, with 9 bases matching TRBD2. Trimming at V came to 6 bases and at J to 0 bases, leaving 6 bases not matched to a gene. There are 15 residues in the CDR3. CDR1 and CDR2 from the germline V gene are MDHEN and SYDVKM. The CDR3 here is CASSPSGRYSYEQYF. The CDR3 bases are TGTGCCAGCAGCCCAAGCGGGAGGTACTCCTACGAGCAGTACTTC. The full variable domain, rest sourced from reference TRBV28 and TRBJ2-7, is DVKVTQSSRYLVKRTGEKVFLECVQDMDHENMFWYRQDPGLGLRLIYFSYDVKMKEKGDIPEGYSVSREKKERFSLILESASTNQTSMYLCASSPSGRYSYEQYFGPGTRLTVT.

J is TRBJ1-6 and V is TRBV7-6, with a weak D call TRBD1 (5 bases). Trimming cost V 1 base and J 8 bases, with 12 bases left between them. In germline, CDR1 is SGHVS, CDR2 FNYEAQ. CDR3 length: 15 amino acids. The CDR3: CASSLEGQGHSPLHF. In nucleotides, the CDR3 is TGTGCCAGCAGCTTAGAAGGTCAGGGACATTCACCCCTCCACTTT.

This clone was observed a few times. The CDR3 loop reads CASSRDTEAFF. CDR3 sequence (DNA): TGTGCCAGCTCCCGGGACACTGAAGCTTTCTTT. The J gene is TRBJ1-1, the V gene TRBV6-5; D is uncertain. Deletions cut 8 bases from V and 3 bases from J, with 7 bases between. Germline CDR1 and CDR2: MNHEY and SVGAGI. CDR3 length equals 11 residues.

The chain carries TRBV9 and TRBJ1-2, with no clear D. The ends were cut back, 0 bases at V and 2 bases at J, with 8 bases in the middle. The germline gives CDR1 SGDLS, CDR2 YYNGEE. CDR3 length equals 14 residues. CDR3 DNA: TGTGCCAGCAGCGTAGCAGAGATAAACTATGGCTACACCTTC. Translated, it gives CASSVAEINYGYTF. Full variable domain (remainder filled in from reference TRBV9 and TRBJ1-2): DSGVTQTPKHLITATGQRVTLRCSPRSGDLSVYWYQQSLDQGLQFLIQYYNGEERAKGNILERFSAQQFPDLHSELNLSSLELGDSALYFCASSVAEINYGYTFGSGTRLTVV.

CDR3 in amino acids: CASSLDSGLAYEQYF. CDR3 sequence (DNA): TGTGCCAGCAGCTTGGATAGCGGACTAGCGTACGAGCAGTACTTC. The chain combines TRBV5-4 with TRBJ2-7; TRBD2 matches at 9 bases. The junction had 5 bases not matched to a gene; V was cut back by 0 bases and J by 4 bases. This CDR3 has 15 residues. The germline V gene has CDR1 SGHNT and CDR2 YYREEE (reference sequence).

The rearrangement joins TRBV6-4 to TRBJ1-2, with 7 bases lining up with TRBD1. Per germline, CDR1 MRHNA and CDR2 SNTAGT. Trimming removed 6 bases from V and 4 bases from J; junction bases left unmatched: 2. The CDR3 consists of 12 residues. CDR3 region: CASRGDSYGYTF. For the CDR3, the DNA is TGTGCCAGCAGGGGGGACAGCTATGGCTACACCTTC.